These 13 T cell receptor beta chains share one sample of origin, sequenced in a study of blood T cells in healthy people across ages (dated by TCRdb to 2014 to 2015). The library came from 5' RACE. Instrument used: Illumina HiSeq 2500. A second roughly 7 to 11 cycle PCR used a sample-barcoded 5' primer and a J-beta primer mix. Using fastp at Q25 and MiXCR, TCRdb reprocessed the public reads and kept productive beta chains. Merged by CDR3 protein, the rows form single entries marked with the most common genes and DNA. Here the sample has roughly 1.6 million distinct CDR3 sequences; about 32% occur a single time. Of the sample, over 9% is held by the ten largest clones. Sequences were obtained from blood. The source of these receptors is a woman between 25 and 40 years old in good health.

This CDR3 is CASSLGTGSYGYTF. CDR3 bases: TGTGCCAGCAGTTTGGGGACAGGGAGCTATGGCTACACCTTC. The V and J genes are TRBV12-3 or TRBV12-4 and TRBJ1-2, with 9 bases identical to TRBD1. V shed 3 bases, J shed 4 bases, and the junction held 3 bases outside the gene matches. CDR3 length: 14 residues.

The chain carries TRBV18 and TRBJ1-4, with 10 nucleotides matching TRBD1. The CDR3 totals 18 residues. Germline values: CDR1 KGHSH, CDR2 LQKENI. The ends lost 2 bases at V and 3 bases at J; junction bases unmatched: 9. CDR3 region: CASSPSGTGVRANEKLFF. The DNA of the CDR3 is TGTGCCAGCTCACCATCCGGGACAGGGGTCCGAGCTAATGAAAAACTGTTTTTT.

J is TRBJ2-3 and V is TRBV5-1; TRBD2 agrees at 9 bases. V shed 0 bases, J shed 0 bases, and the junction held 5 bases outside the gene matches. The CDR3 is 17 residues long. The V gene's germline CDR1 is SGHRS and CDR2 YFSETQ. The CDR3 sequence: CASSLVQRGASTDTQYF. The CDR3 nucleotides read TGCGCCAGCAGCTTGGTTCAGCGGGGGGCTAGCACAGATACGCAGTATTTT. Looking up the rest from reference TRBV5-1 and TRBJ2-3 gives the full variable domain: KAGVTQTPRYLIKTRGQQVTLSCSPISGHRSVSWYQQTPGQGLQFLFEYFSETQRNKGNFPGRFSGRQFSNSRSEMNVSTLELGDSALYLCASSLVQRGASTDTQYFGPGTRLTVL.

The CDR3 DNA reads as TGTGCCATCAGGGAGAACAGGGGAGGGAACACTGAAGCTTTCTTT. Translation: CAIRENRGGNTEAFF. The gene calls are TRBV10-3 and TRBJ1-1; TRBD1 matches at 7 bases. This CDR3 has 15 amino acids. Trimming took 6 bases from V and 1 from J; bases not matched to a gene: 8. The germline V gene encodes CDR1 ENHRY and CDR2 SYGVKD.

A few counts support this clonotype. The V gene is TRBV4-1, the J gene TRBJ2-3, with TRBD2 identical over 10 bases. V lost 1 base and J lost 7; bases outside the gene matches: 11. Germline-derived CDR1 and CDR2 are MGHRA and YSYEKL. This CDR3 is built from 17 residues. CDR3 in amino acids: CASSQVRTSGVVYTQYF. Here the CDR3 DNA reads TGCGCCAGCAGCCAAGTTCGAACTAGCGGGGTGGTTTATACGCAGTATTTT.

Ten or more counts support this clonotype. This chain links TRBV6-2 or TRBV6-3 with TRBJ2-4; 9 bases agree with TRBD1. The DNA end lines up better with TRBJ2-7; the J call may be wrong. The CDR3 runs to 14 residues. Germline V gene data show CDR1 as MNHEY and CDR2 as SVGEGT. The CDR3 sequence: CASSNGQGLYEQYF. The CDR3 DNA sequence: TGTGCCAGCAGCAATGGACAGGGGCTATACGAGCAGTACTTC.

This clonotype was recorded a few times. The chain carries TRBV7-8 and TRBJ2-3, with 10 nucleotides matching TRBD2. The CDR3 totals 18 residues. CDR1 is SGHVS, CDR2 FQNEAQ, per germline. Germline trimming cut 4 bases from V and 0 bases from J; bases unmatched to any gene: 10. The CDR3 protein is CASSSPPGLAISTDTQYF. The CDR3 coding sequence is TGTGCCAGCAGCTCCCCCCCGGGACTAGCGATTAGCACAGATACGCAGTATTTT.

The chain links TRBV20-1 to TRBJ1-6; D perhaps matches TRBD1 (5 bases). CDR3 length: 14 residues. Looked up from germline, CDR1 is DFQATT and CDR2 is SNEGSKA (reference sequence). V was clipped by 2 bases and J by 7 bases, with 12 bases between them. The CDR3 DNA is TGCAGTGCTAGACCCGGGACGGTCAATTCACCCCTCCACTTT. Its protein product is CSARPGTVNSPLHF.

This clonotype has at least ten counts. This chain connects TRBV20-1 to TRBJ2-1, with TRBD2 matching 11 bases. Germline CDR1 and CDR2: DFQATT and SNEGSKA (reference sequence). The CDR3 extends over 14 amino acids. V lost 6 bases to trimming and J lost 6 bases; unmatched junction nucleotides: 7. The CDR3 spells CSARTSGSFNEQFF. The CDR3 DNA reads TGCAGTGCGCGAACTAGCGGGAGTTTCAATGAGCAGTTCTTC.

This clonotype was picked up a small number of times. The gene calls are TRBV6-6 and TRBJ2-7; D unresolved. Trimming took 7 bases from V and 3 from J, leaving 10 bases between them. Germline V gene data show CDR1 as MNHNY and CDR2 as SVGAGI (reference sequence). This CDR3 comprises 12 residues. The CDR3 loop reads CASTPGNYEQYF. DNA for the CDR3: TGTGCCAGCACCCCAGGTAACTACGAGCAGTACTTC.

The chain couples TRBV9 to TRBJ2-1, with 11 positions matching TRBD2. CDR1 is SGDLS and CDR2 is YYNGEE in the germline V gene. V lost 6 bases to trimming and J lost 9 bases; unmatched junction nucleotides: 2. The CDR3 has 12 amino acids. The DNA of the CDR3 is TGTGCCAGCAAGGGACTAGCGGTTGAGCAGTTCTTC. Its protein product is CASKGLAVEQFF.

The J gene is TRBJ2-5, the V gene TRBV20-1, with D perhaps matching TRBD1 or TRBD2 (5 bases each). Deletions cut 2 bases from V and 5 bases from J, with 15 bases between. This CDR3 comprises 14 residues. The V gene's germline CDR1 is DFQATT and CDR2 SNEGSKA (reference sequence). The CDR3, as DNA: TGCAGTGCTAGATTCCCCGGGGCGAGGGAGACCCAGTACTTC. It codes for CSARFPGARETQYF.

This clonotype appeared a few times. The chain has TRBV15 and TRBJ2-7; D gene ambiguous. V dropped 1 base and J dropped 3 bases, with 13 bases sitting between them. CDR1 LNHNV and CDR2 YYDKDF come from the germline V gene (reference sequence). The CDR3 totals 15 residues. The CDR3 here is CATSRAGSMVYEQYF. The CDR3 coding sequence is TGTGCCACCAGCAGAGCCGGTTCCATGGTCTACGAGCAGTACTTC.